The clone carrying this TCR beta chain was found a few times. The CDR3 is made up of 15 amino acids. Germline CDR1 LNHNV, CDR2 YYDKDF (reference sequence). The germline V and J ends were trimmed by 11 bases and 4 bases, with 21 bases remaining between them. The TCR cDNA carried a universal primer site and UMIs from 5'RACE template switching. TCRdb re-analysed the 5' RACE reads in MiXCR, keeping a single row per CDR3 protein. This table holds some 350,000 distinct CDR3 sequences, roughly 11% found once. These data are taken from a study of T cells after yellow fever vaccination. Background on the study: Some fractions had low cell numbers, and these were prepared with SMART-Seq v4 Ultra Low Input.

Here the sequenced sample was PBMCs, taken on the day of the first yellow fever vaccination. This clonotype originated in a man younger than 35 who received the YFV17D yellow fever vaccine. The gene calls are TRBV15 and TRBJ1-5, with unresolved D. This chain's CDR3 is CAPRGKCEGNQPQHF. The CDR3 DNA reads TGTGCCCCTAGAGGAAAGTGTGAAGGGAATCAGCCCCAGCATTTT.